The next 25 T cell receptor beta chains were all read from a single sample in a study of beta chain features in type 1 diabetes. General study results and limits: TCRB CDR3 length was moderately but significantly reduced in all four CD4+ subsets of Type 1 diabetes patients.

The investigators reverse transcribed all of the isolated RNA, so they sequenced expressed TCRB transcripts. Only in-frame clones appear in the TCRdb table, and some are missing; sequencing was by immunoSEQ multiplex PCR. The table lists about 260,000 clones, just over 20% of them singletons. These TCRs are of unknown antigen specificity. Sequenced input: naive CD4+ T cells from blood. Receptor source: a woman between 35 and 50 years old with type 1 diabetes.

This clone was counted a few times. The gene calls are TRBV2 and TRBJ1-2, with no clear D. The V gene's germline CDR1 is SNHLY and CDR2 FYNNEI. The CDR3 spans 13 residues. Trimming took off 3 bases at V and 8 bases at J, with 13 bases between the two ends. For the CDR3, the DNA is TGTGCCAGCAGTGATAGGCAGGCCACCGGCTACACCTTC. Amino acids: CASSDRQATGYTF.

The gene calls are TRBV9 and TRBJ2-3; 16 nucleotides line up with TRBD2. J lost 0 bases, V lost 4 bases, and 8 bases had no gene match. The germline CDR1 and CDR2 sequences are SGDLS and YYNGEE. CDR3 length: 19 residues. The CDR3 DNA sequence: TGTGCCAGCAGCACGCGTCCGGGACTAGCGGGAGGGAGCACAGATACGCAGTATTTT. Encoded protein: CASSTRPGLAGGSTDTQYF.

The table lists this clone with a few counts. The CDR3 DNA is TGTGCCAGCCAGACAGGATTTTTCTATGGCTACACCTTC. It translates to CASQTGFFYGYTF. V is TRBV2 and J is TRBJ1-2, with D possibly matching TRBD1 (6 bases). Germline values: CDR1 SNHLY, CDR2 FYNNEI. There are 13 residues in the CDR3. With 8 bases removed from V and 4 bases from J, the gap between germline ends came to 14 bases.

The sample holds a few counts of this clone. The J gene is TRBJ2-1, the V gene TRBV20-1, with a possible D match to TRBD2 (6 bases). The CDR3 has 11 residues. V was shortened by 7 bases and J by 8 bases, with 12 bases between the two germline ends. Germline V gene data show CDR1 as DFQATT and CDR2 as SNEGSKA (reference sequence). The CDR3 loop is CSVSREDEQFF. The CDR3 bases are TGCAGTGTTTCCAGGGAGGATGAGCAGTTCTTC.

As concerns this clone: Other DNA sequences within the sample encode an identical CDR3. The chain combines TRBV9 with TRBJ2-1; a possible D gene is TRBD1 (6 bases). Germline V lookup: CDR1 SGDLS, CDR2 YYNGEE. This CDR3 has 15 residues. V lost 2 bases, J lost 0 bases, and 9 bases lay in between. The CDR3 spells CASSVTGSSYNEQFF. CDR3 DNA: TGTGCCAGCAGCGTCACAGGGAGCTCCTACAATGAGCAGTTCTTC.

The chain is built from TRBV5-4 and TRBJ2-1; 13 bases agree with TRBD2. This CDR3 contains 16 residues. J was trimmed by 2 bases and V by 2 bases; bases with no gene match: 1. Germline CDR1 is SGHNT and CDR2 is YYREEE (reference sequence). The CDR3 here is CASSLGTSGTYNEQFF. The CDR3 region has the DNA TGTGCCAGCAGCTTAGGGACTAGCGGGACCTACAATGAGCAGTTCTTC.

In this sample, this clone turned up a few times. This chain connects TRBV30 to TRBJ2-7, with 8 bases lining up with TRBD1. Looked up from germline, CDR1 is GTSNPN and CDR2 is SVGIG (reference sequence). The CDR3 is 17 amino acids. V lost 5 bases to trimming and J lost 0 bases; unmatched junction nucleotides: 15. The CDR3, as DNA: TGTGCCTGGGGACCCATACCGACAGGGGTTAGCTCCTACGAGCAGTACTTC. This codes for CAWGPIPTGVSSYEQYF.

The V call is TRBV30, the J call TRBJ1-5, with D unresolved. The CDR3 is made up of 13 amino acids. Looked up from germline, CDR1 is GTSNPN and CDR2 is SVGIG (reference sequence). V lost 0 bases and J 5 bases, leaving 8 bases between the germline ends. As DNA, the CDR3 is TGTGCCTGGAGTGTGGCGGAATATCAGCCCCAGCATTTT. Encoded protein: CAWSVAEYQPQHF.

This clone was detected only a few times. This chain links TRBV19 with TRBJ2-6; D possibly corresponds to TRBD2 (7 bases). The V gene lost 9 bases and the J gene lost 3 bases, with 18 bases spanning the gap. The germline V gene encodes CDR1 LNHDA and CDR2 SQIVND (reference sequence). The CDR3 runs 16 residues. The CDR3 region has the DNA TGTGCCAGCGCTGTGGCGGGGGCATTTGGGGCCAACGTCCTGACTTTC. This codes for CASAVAGAFGANVLTF.

The chain recombines TRBV2 with TRBJ2-3; TRBD2 might be the D (5 bases). The germline gives CDR1 SNHLY, CDR2 FYNNEI. V was pared by 6 bases and J by 1 base, with 8 bases between. The CDR3 has 13 residues. The CDR3 region has the DNA TGTGCCAGCAGGATTAGCGGCACAGATACGCAGTATTTT. Translated, it gives CASRISGTDTQYF.

The rearrangement links TRBV9 to TRBJ1-1; perhaps TRBD1 as D (5 bases). The germline V gene has CDR1 SGDLS and CDR2 YYNGEE. CDR3 size: 11 residues. Between the trimmed V and J ends, which lost 6 bases and 7 bases, there was a span of 10 bases. Written as DNA, the CDR3 is TGTGCCAGCATGTCGCAGGGTGAAGCTTTCTTT. Translation gives CASMSQGEAFF.

This clone was detected a few times. The V call is TRBV9, the J call TRBJ2-5; TRBD2 matches 11 bases. The V gene end was trimmed by 0 bases and the J gene end by 1 base; junction bases not matched to a gene: 8. The CDR3 has 18 amino acids. The V gene's germline CDR1 is SGDLS and CDR2 YYNGEE. CDR3 bases: TGTGCCAGCAGCGTAGCACTAGCGGGGGAGGCCTTCCAAGAGACCCAGTACTTC. Translation: CASSVALAGEAFQETQYF.

This chain connects TRBV2 to TRBJ2-7; 14 bases align to TRBD2. Unmatched junction bases numbered 8, after V lost 9 bases and J lost 7 bases. Germline lookup yields CDR1 SNHLY and CDR2 FYNNEI. The CDR3 runs to 14 residues. The CDR3 reads CASGTSGGSWEQYF. The CDR3 DNA reads TGTGCCAGTGGGACTAGCGGGGGATCGTGGGAGCAGTACTTC. The full variable domain, with the rest looked up from reference TRBV2 and TRBJ2-7, is EPEVTQTPSHQVTQMGQEVILRCVPISNHLYFYWYRQILGQKVEFLVSFYNNEISEKSEIFDDQFSVERPDGSNFTLKIRSTKLEDSAMYFCASGTSGGSWEQYFGPGTRLTVT.

A few counts support this clone. The chain links TRBV28 to TRBJ2-1; 9 nucleotides match TRBD2. Looked up from germline, CDR1 is MDHEN and CDR2 is SYDVKM. CDR3 length: 14 amino acids. V lost 2 bases, J lost 7 bases, and 3 bases stayed unmatched. CDR3 in amino acids: CASSLAGGPNEQFF. The CDR3 DNA follows: TGTGCCAGCAGTTTAGCGGGAGGGCCTAATGAGCAGTTCTTC. Filled out from reference TRBV28 and TRBJ2-1, the complete variable domain reads DVKVTQSSRYLVKRTGEKVFLECVQDMDHENMFWYRQDPGLGLRLIYFSYDVKMKEKGDIPEGYSVSREKKERFSLILESASTNQTSMYLCASSLAGGPNEQFFGPGTRLTVL.

Written as DNA, the CDR3 is TGCGCCAGCAGCTTGACGGTTCCTATGAACACTGAAGCTTTCTTT. The encoded protein is CASSLTVPMNTEAFF. V and J are TRBV5-1 and TRBJ1-1, with D unresolved. Trimming took 1 base from V and 0 from J, leaving 10 bases between them. This CDR3 region has 15 residues. Per germline, CDR1 SGHRS and CDR2 YFSETQ.

This clone has a handful of counts. The genes are TRBV5-1 and TRBJ2-5, with TRBD1 as a possible D gene (5 bases). CDR3 length: 14 residues. Germline V CDR1 and CDR2: SGHRS, YFSETQ. V was trimmed by 0 bases and J by 4 bases, leaving 10 bases between them. The CDR3 sequence is CASSLDGHVETQYF. CDR3 coding DNA: TGCGCCAGCAGCTTGGACGGACATGTAGAGACCCAGTACTTC.

This chain uses TRBV23-1 with TRBJ2-7, with D tentatively TRBD2 (6 bases). TRBV23-1 falls under the ORF class, with uncertain function. The CDR3 contains 13 residues. Trimming removed 0 bases from V and 5 bases from J, with 8 bases in between. The CDR3 DNA follows: TGCGCCAGCAGTCAATCGGAGGGGAACGAGCAGTACTTC. Translation gives CASSQSEGNEQYF.

This clone was counted between two and nine times. The CDR3 spells CASSSTGTGKYEQYF. CDR3 DNA: TGTGCCAGCAGTTCCACCGGGACAGGGAAATACGAGCAGTACTTC. The V call is TRBV28, the J call TRBJ2-7; TRBD1 matches 9 bases. The germline V gene has CDR1 MDHEN and CDR2 SYDVKM. The CDR3 runs to 15 residues. V trimming: 4 bases; J trimming: 4 bases; junction bases outside the gene matches: 8.

This clone appeared a few times. This chain connects TRBV7-2 to TRBJ1-2; D is possibly TRBD1 (6 bases). This CDR3 comprises 17 residues. Trimming left V 5 bases short and J 1 base short, with 20 bases between. CDR1 and CDR2 (germline): SGHTA, FQGNSA. The CDR3 sequence is CASSPSRTAALNYGYTF. The CDR3 DNA sequence: TGTGCCAGCAGCCCTAGTAGGACAGCCGCACTTAACTATGGCTACACCTTC.

This clone was observed a few times. The V call is TRBV29-1, the J call TRBJ2-1, with TRBD2 identical over 9 bases. The ends lost 3 bases at V and 8 bases at J; junction bases unmatched: 5. Germline V CDR1 and CDR2: SQVTM, ANQGSEA. The CDR3 spans 13 residues. The CDR3 protein is CSVEGGGADEQFF. CDR3 nucleotide sequence: TGCAGCGTTGAGGGCGGGGGGGCCGATGAGCAGTTCTTC.

Details on this clone: Other DNA sequences in this specimen translate into the identical CDR3. The V gene is TRBV30, the J gene TRBJ1-1; a possible D gene is TRBD1 (5 bases). Trimming removed 0 bases at V and 5 bases at J, with 7 bases between. Germline V gene data show CDR1 as GTSNPN and CDR2 as SVGIG (reference sequence). CDR3 length: 12 amino acids. The CDR3 region is CAWSVRGTEAFF. CDR3 in DNA: TGTGCCTGGAGTGTACGGGGGACTGAAGCTTTCTTT.

This sequence joins TRBV28 and TRBJ2-3; TRBD1 aligns across 7 bases. V lost 6 bases, J lost 4 bases, and 16 bases stayed unmatched. The CDR3 totals 17 residues. Germline V gives CDR1 MDHEN, CDR2 SYDVKM. The CDR3 protein is CASSGSQGIGSADTQYF. CDR3 sequence (DNA): TGTGCCAGCAGCGGTTCACAGGGGATCGGCTCAGCAGATACGCAGTATTTT.

The chain joins TRBV14 to TRBJ1-2; maybe TRBD1 (6 bases). The CDR3 runs 14 residues. The V end lost 1 base, the J end lost 7 bases, and 13 bases lay between the germline ends. The germline V gene encodes CDR1 SGHDN and CDR2 FVKESK. The CDR3 DNA follows: TGTGCCAGCAGCCAAGGCTACAGGGAAGCTGGCTACACCTTC. Encoded protein: CASSQGYREAGYTF.

The rearrangement links TRBV5-1 to TRBJ2-7; D not resolved. Trimming shortened V by 3 bases and J by 1 base, and 11 bases separated the two germline ends. CDR1 is SGHRS and CDR2 is YFSETQ in the germline V gene. CDR3 length: 14 amino acids. This chain's CDR3 is CASSSSRVSYEQYF. The DNA of the CDR3 is TGCGCCAGCAGCTCCTCACGAGTTTCCTACGAGCAGTACTTC.

The genes are TRBV28 and TRBJ1-2; D is ambiguous. Germline V gene data show CDR1 as MDHEN and CDR2 as SYDVKM. The CDR3 is 14 residues long. V lost 3 bases, J lost 2 bases, and 10 bases lay in between. CDR3 sequence (DNA): TGTGCCAGCAGTTTGCTATCGGTAAACTATGGCTACACCTTC. The encoded protein is CASSLLSVNYGYTF.